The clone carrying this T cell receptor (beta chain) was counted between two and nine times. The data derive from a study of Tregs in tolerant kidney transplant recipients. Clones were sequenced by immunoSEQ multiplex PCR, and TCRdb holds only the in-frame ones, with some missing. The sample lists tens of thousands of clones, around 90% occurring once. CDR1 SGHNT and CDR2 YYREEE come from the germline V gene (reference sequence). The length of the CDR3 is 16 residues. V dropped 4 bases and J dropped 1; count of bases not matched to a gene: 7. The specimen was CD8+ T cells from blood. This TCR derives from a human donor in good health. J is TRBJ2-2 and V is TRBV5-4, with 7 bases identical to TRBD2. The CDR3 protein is CASSPIQRGNTGELFF. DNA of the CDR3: TGTGCCAGCAGCCCCATCCAGCGGGGGAACACCGGGGAGCTGTTTTTT.